The TCR beta chain under discussion was sequenced for a study of blood T cell repertoires in COVID-19. Profiled with immunoSEQ multiplex PCR; TCRdb holds only in-frame clones, not every one. Of about 120,000 clones in the sample, around 91% were seen once. CDR1 is MNHEY, CDR2 SVGEGT, per germline. V lost 5 bases, J lost 4 bases, and 4 bases stayed unmatched. The CDR3 consists of 14 residues. The chain carries TRBV6-2 or TRBV6-3 and TRBJ2-2; 7 bases are shared with TRBD2. The source material was peripheral blood. The sequence derives from a woman aged 60-75 years with COVID-19, enrolled during active disease. CDR3 protein: CASSTSEGTGELFF. For the CDR3, the DNA is TGTGCCAGCAGTACTAGCGAAGGCACCGGGGAGCTGTTTTTT.